This T cell receptor (beta chain) was recovered during a study of T cell responses to AZD1222 COVID-19 vaccine. The CDR3 totals 14 residues. Per the germline V gene, CDR1 is SGHDT and CDR2 is YYEEEE. With 4 bases clipped from V and 8 bases from J, the junction kept 11 bases outside the gene matches. Only in-frame clones appear in the TCRdb table, and some are missing; sequencing was by immunoSEQ multiplex PCR. This table holds tens of thousands of clones, roughly 93% found once. The chain couples TRBV5-6 to TRBJ1-2; 7 nucleotides agree with TRBD1. This specimen consisted of peripheral blood, obtained on day 0 of AZD1222 vaccination. This TCR was sampled from an adult in good health. CDR3 DNA sequence: TGTGCCAGCAGCACCAGGACAGGCCGGGGAGGCTACACCTTC. Encoded protein: CASSTRTGRGGYTF.